Each of the 22 T cell receptor beta chains below was sequenced from the same sample in a study of T cells of healthy individuals. TCRdb re-called the 5' RACE reads with MiXCR, one entry per CDR3 protein. The sample contains around 100,000 distinct CDR3 sequences, approximately 15% of which appear only once. The receptors originated from a human donor in good health.

This chain joins TRBV12-3 or TRBV12-4 and TRBJ1-1; TRBD1 matches 7 bases. The ends lost 5 bases at V and 1 base at J; junction bases unmatched: 7. The CDR3 is 15 residues long. The CDR3 DNA is TGTGCCAGCAGTCCCCGACAGGGAAGGAACACTGAAGCTTTCTTT. This translates into CASSPRQGRNTEAFF.

This clonotype has just a few counts. The chain links TRBV28 to TRBJ2-2; no clear D. The CDR3 spans 15 residues. The germline V and J ends were trimmed by 3 bases and 7 bases, with 15 bases remaining between them. The germline CDR1 and CDR2 sequences are MDHEN and SYDVKM. The CDR3 sequence is CASSLAPRVDGELFF. DNA for the CDR3: TGTGCCAGCAGTTTGGCGCCTAGGGTGGACGGGGAGCTGTTTTTT. The full variable domain, its missing parts supplied by reference TRBV28 and TRBJ2-2, is DVKVTQSSRYLVKRTGEKVFLECVQDMDHENMFWYRQDPGLGLRLIYFSYDVKMKEKGDIPEGYSVSREKKERFSLILESASTNQTSMYLCASSLAPRVDGELFFGEGSRLTVL.

This sequence joins TRBV28 and TRBJ1-1; possible D gene TRBD1, 5 bases. Per germline, CDR1 MDHEN and CDR2 SYDVKM. Trimming shortened V by 6 bases and J by 9 bases, and 17 bases separated the two germline ends. The CDR3 loop spans 13 amino acids. CDR3 protein: CASSQLGGGKAFF. For the CDR3, the DNA is TGTGCCAGCAGCCAACTGGGGGGGGGAAAAGCTTTCTTT.

This clonotype was recorded a few times. The chain recombines TRBV28 with TRBJ1-2; D uncertain. CDR3 length: 12 residues. Germline V gene data show CDR1 as MDHEN and CDR2 as SYDVKM. The V end was cut by 5 bases, the J end by 4 bases, with 8 bases between. This CDR3 is CASSRAAYGYTF. CDR3 coding DNA: TGTGCCAGCAGTCGGGCAGCCTATGGCTACACCTTC.

This clonotype was counted at least ten times. The chain uses TRBV4-3 and TRBJ2-7; D not certain. The germline V gene has CDR1 LGHNA and CDR2 YSLEER. The germline V and J ends were trimmed by 2 bases and 0 bases, with 11 bases remaining between them. This CDR3 contains 15 residues. In DNA form, the CDR3 reads TGCGCCAGCAGCCAATTCTTCGAGAGCTCCTACGAGCAGTACTTC. It is translated as CASSQFFESSYEQYF.

This clonotype was observed many times. The chain joins TRBV20-1 to TRBJ1-1; D unresolved. V was cut by 0 bases and J by 0 bases, with 8 bases left in between. This CDR3 is built from 14 residues. The germline gives CDR1 DFQATT, CDR2 SNEGSKA (reference sequence). In nucleotides, the CDR3 is TGCAGTGCTAGAGATCCAGTCTTGAACACTGAAGCTTTCTTT. It is translated as CSARDPVLNTEAFF.

This clonotype showed up just a few times. The chain employs TRBV4-3 and TRBJ2-2, with D uncertain. CDR1 is LGHNA, CDR2 YSLEER, per germline. The CDR3 contains 15 residues. Trimming shortened V by 0 bases and J by 6 bases, and 11 bases separated the two germline ends. This CDR3 is CASSQDGEVAGELFF. The CDR3 region has the DNA TGCGCCAGCAGCCAAGACGGAGAAGTAGCCGGGGAGCTGTTTTTT.

The V gene is TRBV20-1, the J gene TRBJ2-5; D uncertain. Trimming took off 0 bases at V and 1 base at J, with 12 bases between the two ends. The CDR3 is 15 amino acids. The germline gives CDR1 DFQATT, CDR2 SNEGSKA (reference sequence). The CDR3: CSAREVGKLQETQYF. CDR3 DNA: TGCAGTGCTAGAGAAGTCGGTAAACTCCAAGAGACCCAGTACTTC.

The chain links TRBV18 to TRBJ1-5; D may be TRBD1 (5 bases). V was pared by 2 bases and J by 4 bases, with 12 bases between. CDR1 KGHSH and CDR2 LQKENI come from the germline V gene. This CDR3 has 15 residues. CDR3 region: CASSPSSGSNQPQHF. Written as DNA, the CDR3 is TGTGCCAGCTCACCAAGTTCAGGGTCAAATCAGCCCCAGCATTTT.

This sequence joins TRBV2 and TRBJ1-2, with 8 bases aligning to TRBD1. After removal of 5 bases from V and 2 bases from J, the junction contained 13 bases not matched to a gene. Germline V CDR1 and CDR2: SNHLY, FYNNEI. The CDR3 is 17 residues long. The CDR3 region has the DNA TGTGCCAGCAGTCAAAACCCCCTCCGGACAGGGAACTATGGCTACACCTTC. It is translated as CASSQNPLRTGNYGYTF.

The chain is built from TRBV5-1 and TRBJ1-1; D call uncertain. CDR3 length: 16 amino acids. The germline V gene encodes CDR1 SGHRS and CDR2 YFSETQ. Trimming removed 4 bases at V and 1 base at J, with 17 bases between. Here the CDR3 DNA reads TGCGCCAGCAGCCCTGAAATTGGACGGGGGAACACTGAAGCTTTCTTT. It encodes CASSPEIGRGNTEAFF.

The chain couples TRBV3-1 to TRBJ1-5; D unresolved. Trimming stripped 2 bases from V and 10 bases from J, with 24 bases between. This CDR3 contains 17 residues. CDR1 and CDR2 (germline): LGHDT, YNNKEL (reference sequence). CDR3 sequence (DNA): TGTGCCAGCAGCCAAAGGTTAGGCAATACTCTTGTGGATCCCCAGCATTTT. Its translation: CASSQRLGNTLVDPQHF.

This clonotype was detected only a few times. The rearrangement links TRBV20-1 to TRBJ1-5; tentatively, D is TRBD1 (5 bases). Per germline, CDR1 DFQATT and CDR2 SNEGSKA (reference sequence). V was shortened by 0 bases and J by 9 bases, with 6 bases between the two germline ends. CDR3 size: 11 residues. The CDR3 loop is CSAREGRPQHF. In nucleotides, the CDR3 is TGCAGTGCTAGAGAGGGACGGCCCCAGCATTTT.

This clonotype has at least ten counts. The chain links TRBV4-1 to TRBJ2-5; the D gene is possibly TRBD1 (6 bases). CDR3 length equals 14 residues. The V and J ends lost 4 bases and 4 bases respectively, with 13 bases between them. Germline assignment: CDR1 MGHRA and CDR2 YSYEKL. CDR3 residues: CASSRPLRGETQYF. The CDR3 DNA follows: TGCGCCAGCAGCCGACCACTCAGGGGAGAGACCCAGTACTTC.

This clonotype was counted a few times. The V and J genes are TRBV11-2 and TRBJ1-1; D is perhaps TRBD1 (6 bases). The CDR3 extends over 13 amino acids. CDR1 is SGHAT and CDR2 is FQNNGV in the germline V gene. The V gene lost 5 bases and the J gene lost 1 base, with 8 bases spanning the gap. This CDR3 is CASSMTGNTEAFF. The CDR3 DNA reads as TGTGCCAGCAGCATGACAGGGAACACTGAAGCTTTCTTT.

This clonotype has a handful of counts. V usage is TRBV10-3 and J usage is TRBJ2-2, with 12 bases identical to TRBD2. The V segment lost 8 bases and the J segment 6 bases; nucleotides outside the gene matches: 4. Looked up from germline, CDR1 is ENHRY and CDR2 is SYGVKD. The CDR3 spans 14 residues. In DNA, the CDR3 is TGTGCCATCCAAGGACTAGCGGGGTCCGGGGAGCTGTTTTTT. It translates to CAIQGLAGSGELFF.

The chain recombines TRBV20-1 with TRBJ2-2; the D call may be TRBD1 or TRBD2 (5 bases each). Trimming cost V 6 bases and J 1 base, with 18 bases left between them. Per germline, CDR1 DFQATT and CDR2 SNEGSKA (reference sequence). The CDR3 contains 16 residues. The CDR3 spells CSAPGLLVGNTGELFF. The CDR3 nucleotides are TGCAGTGCCCCGGGGCTCTTAGTTGGGAACACCGGGGAGCTGTTTTTT.

The J gene is TRBJ2-5, the V gene TRBV5-1; D ambiguous. V was cut by 4 bases and J by 5 bases, with 9 bases left in between. This CDR3 has 12 amino acids. Germline CDR1 is SGHRS and CDR2 is YFSETQ. CDR3 sequence reads: CASSLELETQYF. The CDR3 DNA follows: TGCGCCAGCAGCCTAGAGCTGGAGACCCAGTACTTC.

The sample holds a few counts of this clonotype. The genes are TRBV2 and TRBJ2-3; 8 bases agree with TRBD2. CDR1 and CDR2 from the germline V gene are SNHLY and FYNNEI. The ends lost 4 bases at V and 5 bases at J; junction bases unmatched: 11. This CDR3 contains 16 residues. The CDR3 loop is CASSVGPGGPGDTQYF. Here the CDR3 DNA reads TGTGCCAGCAGTGTTGGGCCGGGGGGGCCAGGAGATACGCAGTATTTT.

The sample holds a few counts of this clonotype. J is TRBJ1-1 and V is TRBV10-3, with unresolved D. The CDR3 spans 13 residues. Germline CDR1 and CDR2: ENHRY and SYGVKD. The germline V and J ends were trimmed by 3 bases and 3 bases, with 8 bases remaining between them. Here the CDR3 DNA reads TGTGCCATCAGTGATCATGGGGACACTGAAGCTTTCTTT. It encodes CAISDHGDTEAFF.

This clonotype was detected many times. The chain has TRBV6-5 and TRBJ2-7, with 7 bases that match TRBD1. CDR1 and CDR2 from the germline V gene are MNHEY and SVGAGI. Germline trimming cut 6 bases from V and 0 bases from J; bases unmatched to any gene: 8. The CDR3 length is 15 residues. The CDR3 sequence: CASREGTDASYEQYF. The CDR3 region has the DNA TGTGCCAGCAGAGAGGGGACAGACGCCTCCTACGAGCAGTACTTC.

In this sample, this clonotype turned up many times. The J gene is TRBJ1-6, the V gene TRBV4-2, with TRBD1 matching 7 bases. Per the germline V gene, CDR1 is LGHNA and CDR2 is YNFKEQ. Trimming at V came to 5 bases and at J to 5 bases, leaving 3 bases not matched to a gene. This CDR3 has 14 amino acids. The CDR3 nucleotides are TGTGCCAGCAGCTCAGGACAGGATAATTCACCCCTCCACTTT. Amino acid sequence: CASSSGQDNSPLHF.